This passage covers 20 T cell receptor beta chains from one sample sequenced in a study of esophageal squamous cell carcinoma under preoperative chemotherapy. From the PCR reads, TCRdb called clonotypes with MiXCR, one entry per CDR3 protein. The data contain roughly 13,000 distinct CDR3 sequences, around half of them singletons. Time point noted: before preoperative PTX-NDP chemotherapy. The sample was taken from a patient given preoperative chemotherapy. These receptors were collected from a human donor with esophageal squamous cell carcinoma. The donor label of this sample is uncertain.

The gene calls are TRBV6-1 and TRBJ1-1, with D unresolved. The germline V gene encodes CDR1 MNHNS and CDR2 SASEGT. The V and J ends lost 5 bases and 13 bases respectively, with 17 bases between them. CDR3 length: 12 residues. CDR3 in DNA: TGTGCCAGCAGTCTTGGGCAGAGGTCCGTTTTCTTT. Translated, it gives CASSLGQRSVFF.

The V gene is TRBV6-1, the J gene TRBJ2-1; 11 bases are a match to TRBD2. After removal of 7 bases from V and 4 bases from J, the junction contained 6 bases not matched to a gene. The germline V gene has CDR1 MNHNS and CDR2 SASEGT. The CDR3 spans 15 residues. The CDR3 bases are TGTGCCAGCAACCCACTAGCGGGGGAGTACAATGAGCAGTTCTTC. Amino acid sequence: CASNPLAGEYNEQFF.

The V call is TRBV6-1, the J call TRBJ2-2; possible D gene TRBD1, 6 bases. The length of the CDR3 is 13 residues. V lost 8 bases to trimming and J lost 4 bases, with 11 bases between them. Germline values: CDR1 MNHNS, CDR2 SASEGT. Here the CDR3 reads CASGEGVTGELFF. CDR3 in DNA: TGTGCCAGCGGCGAGGGGGTCACCGGGGAGCTGTTTTTT.

In this sample, this clonotype turned up a few times. The chain combines TRBV6-1 with TRBJ2-1; 11 bases agree with TRBD2. From germline, CDR1 is MNHNS and CDR2 SASEGT. After removal of 5 bases from V and 9 bases from J, the junction contained 12 bases not matched to a gene. The CDR3 has 16 amino acids. CDR3 DNA sequence: TGTGCCAGCAGTCCCTTAGCGGGAGGGGAGGGTCGTGAGCAGTTCTTC. The encoded protein is CASSPLAGGEGREQFF.

The chain employs TRBV7-2 and TRBJ2-1; 9 positions match TRBD2. V lost 4 bases and J lost 2; bases outside the gene matches: 9. This CDR3 region has 17 residues. Germline assignment: CDR1 SGHTA and CDR2 FQGNSA. The DNA for the CDR3 is TGTGCCAGCAGCTCGCCACCGAGCGGGAGGACCTACAATGAGCAGTTCTTC. It specifies CASSSPPSGRTYNEQFF.

V gene TRBV6-1 combines with J gene TRBJ2-5, with TRBD2 matching 12 bases. The V segment lost 5 bases and the J segment 1 base; nucleotides outside the gene matches: 8. Germline CDR1 and CDR2: MNHNS and SASEGT. There are 17 residues in the CDR3. The CDR3 DNA reads TGTGCCAGCAGTCGACGTACGGGACTAGCGGGCCAAGAGACCCAGTACTTC. The encoded protein is CASSRRTGLAGQETQYF.

A few counts support this clonotype. This chain uses TRBV7-8 with TRBJ1-5, with 7 bases fitting TRBD1. The germline V gene encodes CDR1 SGHVS and CDR2 FQNEAQ. J lost 6 bases, V lost 5 bases, and 7 bases had no gene match. CDR3 length: 14 amino acids. The CDR3 bases are TGTGCCAGCAGCCCGACAGGGTTCAGTCAGCCCCAGCATTTT. Protein product: CASSPTGFSQPQHF. Filled out from reference TRBV7-8 and TRBJ1-5, the complete variable domain reads GAGVSQSPRYKVAKRGQDVALRCDPISGHVSLFWYQQALGQGPEFLTYFQNEAQLDKSGLPSDRFFAERPEGSVSTLKIQRTQQEDSAVYLCASSPTGFSQPQHFGDGTRLSIL.

The chain carries TRBV6-1 and TRBJ2-6; a possible D gene is TRBD1 (6 bases). The CDR3 loop spans 16 amino acids. In germline, CDR1 is MNHNS, CDR2 SASEGT. The V gene lost 1 base and the J gene lost 0 bases, with 7 bases spanning the gap. CDR3 protein: CASSEEGDSGANVLTF. CDR3 coding DNA: TGTGCCAGCAGTGAAGAGGGGGACTCTGGGGCCAACGTCCTGACTTTC.

This clonotype was seen a few times. The chain has TRBV7-6 and TRBJ2-1; 12 nucleotides agree with TRBD2. V lost 2 bases, J lost 13 bases, and 12 bases stayed unmatched. CDR1 SGHVS and CDR2 FNYEAQ come from the germline V gene. The CDR3 length is 16 residues. The CDR3 DNA follows: TGTGCCAGCAGCTTAAGGACTAGCGGGGTCCAAGAGACCCAGTTCTTC. As protein: CASSLRTSGVQETQFF. The whole variable domain, remainder taken from reference TRBV7-6 and TRBJ2-1, is GAGVSQSPRYKVTKRGQDVALRCDPISGHVSLYWYRQALGQGPEFLTYFNYEAQQDKSGLPNDRFSAERPEGSISTLTIQRTEQRDSAMYRCASSLRTSGVQETQFFGPGTRLTVL.

The V call is TRBV6-1, the J call TRBJ1-3; the D is unclear. There are 11 residues in the CDR3. V lost 7 bases, J lost 4 bases, and 5 bases lay in between. CDR1 is MNHNS and CDR2 is SASEGT in the germline V gene. In nucleotides, the CDR3 is TGTGCCAGCAAGGTCGGAAACACCATATATTTT. It yields the protein CASKVGNTIYF.

This rearrangement joins TRBV12-3 or TRBV12-4 to TRBJ2-7, with a weak D call TRBD1 (6 bases). The CDR3 contains 13 residues. Deletions cut 2 bases from V and 3 bases from J, with 8 bases between. The CDR3 is CASSLRTVYEQYF. As DNA, the CDR3 is TGTGCCAGCAGTTTACGGACAGTCTACGAGCAGTACTTC.

In its sample, this clonotype was seen many times. The genes are TRBV6-5 and TRBJ2-5; D perhaps matches TRBD1 (6 bases). Germline V gives CDR1 MNHEY, CDR2 SVGAGI. Between the trimmed V and J ends, which lost 4 bases and 4 bases, there was a span of 22 bases. The CDR3 runs to 17 residues. In DNA, the CDR3 is TGTGCCAGCAGTTCCCGGACAGTCCTGGAGAATATAGAGACCCAGTACTTC. This sequence encodes CASSSRTVLENIETQYF.

Within the sample, this clonotype is medium-sized. The chain employs TRBV7-3 and TRBJ2-1; 8 bases line up with TRBD2. V shed 5 bases, J shed 0 bases, and the junction held 6 bases outside the gene matches. Germline V CDR1 and CDR2: SGHTA, FQGTGA. CDR3 length: 16 residues. The CDR3 DNA reads as TGTGCCAGCAGCCAAATAGCGGGAAGCTCCTACAATGAGCAGTTCTTC. Its protein product is CASSQIAGSSYNEQFF.

This clonotype is labeled medium-sized (0.01 to 0.1%). The chain carries TRBV6-6 and TRBJ2-1; 8 positions agree with TRBD1. V gave up 2 bases and J gave up 10 bases; unmatched junction bases: 7. The CDR3 contains 14 residues. CDR1 and CDR2 from the germline V gene are MNHNY and SVGAGI (reference sequence). The CDR3 nucleotides are TGTGCCAGCAGTTACGTTGACAGGGGCGGCGAGCAGTTCTTC. Protein sequence: CASSYVDRGGEQFF.

The count of this clonotype is one. The V and J genes are TRBV6-8 and TRBJ2-1; D gene ambiguous. Between the trimmed V and J ends, which lost 9 bases and 9 bases, there was a span of 18 bases. This CDR3 has 13 residues. The germline gives CDR1 MNHGY, CDR2 SAAAGT. CDR3 nucleotide sequence: TGTGCCAGGGGCTTCGCGAAGGACGGTGAGCAGTTCTTC. Translated: CARGFAKDGEQFF.

Of note for this clonotype: One end of the junction varies from germline; a read error may be responsible. This CDR3 reads CASSLCHKDIQYF. DNA for the CDR3: TGTGCCAGTTCTCTCTGCCACAAAGACATTCAGTACTTC. This chain links TRBV6-1 with TRBJ2-4; no firm D call. The CDR3 extends over 13 amino acids. Germline-derived CDR1 and CDR2 are MNHNS and SASEGT.

This clonotype was observed a few times. This chain uses TRBV6-1 with TRBJ1-5; D gene uncertain. The CDR3 is 13 amino acids. V lost 3 bases to trimming and J lost 9 bases, with 12 bases between them. Germline assignment: CDR1 MNHNS and CDR2 SASEGT. Here the CDR3 reads CASSERETLPQHF. In DNA form, the CDR3 reads TGTGCCAGCAGTGAGAGGGAAACGCTGCCCCAGCATTTT.

As to this clonotype: The junction shows a germline mismatch at one end, possibly a read error. This chain uses TRBV6-1 with TRBJ2-1; D uncertain. Looked up from germline, CDR1 is MNHNS and CDR2 is SASEGT. The length of the CDR3 is 13 residues. The CDR3: CARHAVSADKQFF. CDR3 bases: TGTGCCCGCCATGCTGTGAGCGCAGATAAGCAGTTTTTT.

In its sample, this clonotype was seen many times. The chain carries TRBV6-1 and TRBJ2-3, with 10 nucleotides matching TRBD2. CDR3 size: 14 residues. Germline CDR1 and CDR2: MNHNS and SASEGT. J was trimmed by 5 bases and V by 9 bases; bases with no gene match: 8. CDR3 region: CASVGLARGDTQYF. CDR3 bases: TGTGCCAGTGTGGGACTAGCGAGGGGAGATACGCAGTATTTT.

This clonotype qualifies as medium-sized (0.01 to 0.1%). V and J are TRBV7-2 and TRBJ2-4; 10 bases are shared with TRBD2. Germline CDR1 and CDR2: SGHTA and FQGNSA. The V segment lost 6 bases and the J segment 0 bases; nucleotides outside the gene matches: 5. CDR3 length: 16 amino acids. The CDR3 coding sequence is TGTGCCAGCAGACAGCGGGGGGGGCTAGCCAAAAACATTCAGTACTTC. Translation: CASRQRGGLAKNIQYF.